The 18 T cell receptor beta chains reported below all come from one sample, sequenced in a study of early T cells in non-severe SARS-CoV-2 infection. One entry per CDR3 protein results from TCRdb running MiXCR on the 5' RACE reads. This table holds tens of thousands of distinct CDR3 sequences, around 6% found once. The sequenced sample consisted of whole blood. The receptors stem from an adult who was a healthcare worker with PCR-confirmed SARS-CoV-2 infection or an uninfected control (not recorded which).

This clonotype was seen many times. V and J are TRBV27 and TRBJ2-7; 7 bases match TRBD1. This CDR3 region has 15 residues. The V gene end was trimmed by 4 bases and the J gene end by 3 bases; junction bases not matched to a gene: 9. The germline gives CDR1 MNHEY, CDR2 SMNVEV (reference sequence). The CDR3 loop reads CASSSSSQGIYEQYF. CDR3 DNA: TGTGCCAGCAGTTCCTCCTCACAGGGGATCTACGAGCAGTACTTC.

A few counts support this clonotype. The chain has TRBV5-6 and TRBJ2-5, with 9 bases that match TRBD1. The CDR3 is 13 residues long. V lost 4 bases and J lost 5; bases outside the gene matches: 3. The germline V gene has CDR1 SGHDT and CDR2 YYEEEE. CDR3 in DNA: TGTGCCAGCAGCGCGGACAGGGGCGAGACCCAGTACTTC. It codes for CASSADRGETQYF.

The table lists this clonotype with many counts. One end of the junction does not line up with germline, which may come from a read error. The chain joins TRBV7-2 to TRBJ2-7; D tentatively reads TRBD1 or TRBD2 (6 bases each). This CDR3 comprises 12 residues. Germline CDR1 reads SGHTA; CDR2 reads FQGNSA. CDR3 protein: CASSFFPGAGHF. The CDR3 DNA follows: TGTGCCAGCAGCTTTTTTCCGGGGGCAGGCCACTTC.

The sample holds many counts of this clonotype. The rearrangement uses TRBV11-3 and TRBJ2-1, with D uncertain. V was clipped by 0 bases and J by 9 bases, with 12 bases between them. Germline CDR1 SGHNT, CDR2 YENEEA. The CDR3 covers 14 residues. This CDR3 reads CASSLELGPSEQFF. DNA of the CDR3: TGTGCCAGCAGCTTAGAACTCGGGCCTAGTGAGCAGTTCTTC.

This clonotype was counted between two and nine times. The rearrangement links TRBV11-2 to TRBJ1-1, with D possibly matching TRBD1 (6 bases). This CDR3 contains 15 residues. With 2 bases removed from V and 6 bases from J, the gap between germline ends came to 16 bases. The germline gives CDR1 SGHAT, CDR2 FQNNGV. The chain's CDR3 is CASSLRFRGSPEAFF. CDR3 coding DNA: TGTGCCAGCAGCTTACGTTTCAGGGGATCCCCTGAAGCTTTCTTT.

This clonotype was recorded many times. This chain links TRBV27 with TRBJ2-1; D is perhaps TRBD2 (5 bases). The V gene lost 3 bases and the J gene lost 2 bases, with 8 bases spanning the gap. Looked up from germline, CDR1 is MNHEY and CDR2 is SMNVEV (reference sequence). The CDR3 length is 14 residues. CDR3 DNA: TGTGCCAGCAGTTTCCGGGGAACCTACAATGAGCAGTTCTTC. Its protein product is CASSFRGTYNEQFF.

This clonotype was observed a few times. The chain uses TRBV5-1 and TRBJ1-2, with TRBD1 matching over 8 bases. The V and J ends lost 5 bases and 8 bases, in that order; junction bases with no gene match: 8. CDR1 and CDR2 (germline): SGHRS, YFSETQ. The CDR3 extends over 13 amino acids. The CDR3 DNA reads TGCGCCAGCAGGCGGACAGGGCTTCAAGGCTACACCTTC. Its protein product is CASRRTGLQGYTF.

The V call is TRBV28, the J call TRBJ2-3; D uncertain. Between the trimmed V and J ends, which lost 5 bases and 2 bases, there was a span of 11 bases. Germline CDR1 and CDR2: MDHEN and SYDVKM. This CDR3 contains 14 residues. This chain's CDR3 is CASSPLTTTDTQYF. CDR3 nucleotide sequence: TGTGCCAGCAGTCCTCTGACGACCACAGATACGCAGTATTTT.

The table lists this clonotype with a few counts. Written as DNA, the CDR3 is TGTGCCAGCACCAGGAATGAGCAGGCGGGTAATGAAAAACTGTTTTTT. This sequence encodes CASTRNEQAGNEKLFF. The rearrangement joins TRBV5-5 to TRBJ1-4; D ambiguous. V was clipped by 6 bases and J by 4 bases, with 19 bases between them. CDR3 length: 16 residues. Looked up from germline, CDR1 is SGHKS and CDR2 is YYEKEE (reference sequence).

This clonotype was counted ten times or more. One junction end does not reproduce the germline sequence, and a read error may be involved. V usage is TRBV9 and J usage is TRBJ1-2, with D unresolved. The CDR3 covers 9 residues. Germline CDR1 is SGDLS and CDR2 is YYNGEE. Here the CDR3 DNA reads TGTGCCAGCAGCCATCCTCATATCTTC. Its protein product is CASSHPHIF.

This clonotype was seen a few times. The chain is built from TRBV12-3 or TRBV12-4 and TRBJ1-6, with D hard to call. CDR3 length equals 14 residues. V shed 4 bases and J shed 6 bases, with 10 bases lying between them. The CDR3 protein is CASSSNGVNSPLHF. As DNA, the CDR3 is TGTGCCAGCAGTTCTAACGGGGTTAATTCACCCCTCCACTTT.

This clonotype was seen repeatedly, ten times or more. V usage is TRBV29-1 and J usage is TRBJ2-7; TRBD2 matches at 8 bases. V lost 7 bases to trimming and J lost 3 bases; unmatched junction nucleotides: 8. Germline-derived CDR1 and CDR2 are SQVTM and ANQGSEA. The CDR3 extends over 13 amino acids. The CDR3 DNA sequence: TGCAGCGCCGGTAGCGGGAAGGGCTACGAGCAGTACTTC. Translated: CSAGSGKGYEQYF.

In the case of this clonotype: A much larger clone lies one base from this, so it may be a read error. The J gene is TRBJ2-7, the V gene TRBV7-2; D ambiguous. Germline lookup yields CDR1 SGHTA and CDR2 FQGNSA. The CDR3 extends over 12 amino acids. This chain's CDR3 is CANSQNSYEQYF. As DNA, the CDR3 is TGTGCCAACAGCCAAAACTCCTACGAGCAGTACTTC.

V is TRBV7-2 and J is TRBJ2-7; the match to TRBD1 covers 8 bases. J lost 0 bases, V lost 9 bases, and 7 bases had no gene match. The CDR3 sequence is 14 residues long. Germline V gene data show CDR1 as SGHTA and CDR2 as FQGNSA. For the CDR3, the DNA is TGTGCCAGTCGACAGGGGCAAGCCTCCTACGAGCAGTACTTC. Translated, it gives CASRQGQASYEQYF.

This clonotype is judged medium-sized. The chain carries TRBV20-1 and TRBJ2-1; 11 bases match TRBD2. CDR1 is DFQATT and CDR2 is SNEGSKA in the germline V gene (reference sequence). V was pared by 1 base and J by 4 bases, with 0 bases of the junction left unmatched. This CDR3 has 14 residues. CDR3 sequence reads: CSARGLAGYNEQFF. DNA of the CDR3: TGCAGTGCTAGAGGACTAGCGGGATACAATGAGCAGTTCTTC.

There are many counts of this clonotype. The V and J genes are TRBV6-5 and TRBJ1-1; D is uncertain. The CDR3 totals 18 residues. V shed 0 bases and J shed 0 bases, with 17 bases lying between them. From germline, CDR1 is MNHEY and CDR2 SVGAGI. The CDR3 coding sequence is TGTGCCAGCAGTTACTCGATCCCGCAGGCGACCATGAACACTGAAGCTTTCTTT. It codes for CASSYSIPQATMNTEAFF.

The J gene is TRBJ1-2, the V gene TRBV5-4; D is possibly TRBD1 (6 bases). The ends were cut back, 5 bases at V and 2 bases at J, with 10 bases in the middle. The CDR3 runs to 13 residues. Germline V gene sequence: CDR1 SGHNT, CDR2 YYREEE (reference sequence). CDR3 in amino acids: CASSSGQNYGYTF. The CDR3 DNA reads TGTGCCAGCAGTTCTGGACAGAACTATGGCTACACCTTC.

This clonotype was seen repeatedly, ten times or more. V and J are TRBV18 and TRBJ2-7; possible D gene TRBD2, 6 bases. This CDR3 contains 14 residues. The germline V gene has CDR1 KGHSH and CDR2 LQKENI. Trimming left V 3 bases short and J 5 bases short, with 14 bases between. The DNA for the CDR3 is TGTGCCAGCTCACCGGGACTGCCCGGGGACGAGCAGTACTTC. It encodes CASSPGLPGDEQYF.